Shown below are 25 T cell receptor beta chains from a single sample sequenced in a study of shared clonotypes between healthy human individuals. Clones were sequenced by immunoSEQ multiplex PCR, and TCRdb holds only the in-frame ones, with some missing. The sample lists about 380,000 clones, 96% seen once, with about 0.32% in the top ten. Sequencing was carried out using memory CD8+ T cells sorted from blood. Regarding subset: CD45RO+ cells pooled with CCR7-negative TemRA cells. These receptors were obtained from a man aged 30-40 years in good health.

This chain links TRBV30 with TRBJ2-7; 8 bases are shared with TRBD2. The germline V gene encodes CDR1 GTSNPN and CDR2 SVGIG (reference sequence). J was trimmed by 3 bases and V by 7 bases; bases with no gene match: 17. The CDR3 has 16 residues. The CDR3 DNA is TGTGCCTTTAGCGGGAATCGGATCTTACCTAACTACGAGCAGTACTTC. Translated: CAFSGNRILPNYEQYF.

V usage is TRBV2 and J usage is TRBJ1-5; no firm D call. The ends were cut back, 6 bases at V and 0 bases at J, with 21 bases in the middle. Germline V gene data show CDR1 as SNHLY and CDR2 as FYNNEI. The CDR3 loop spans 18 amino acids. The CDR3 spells CASRRSPTREYSNQPQHF. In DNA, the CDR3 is TGTGCCAGCAGGAGGAGCCCCACAAGGGAGTATAGCAATCAGCCCCAGCATTTT.

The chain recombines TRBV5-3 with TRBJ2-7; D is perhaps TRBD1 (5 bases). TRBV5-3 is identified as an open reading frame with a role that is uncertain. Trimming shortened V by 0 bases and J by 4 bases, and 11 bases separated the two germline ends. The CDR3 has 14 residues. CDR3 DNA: TGTGCCAGAAGCTTGGCCCAGGGTTGGTACGAGCAGTACTTC. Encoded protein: CARSLAQGWYEQYF.

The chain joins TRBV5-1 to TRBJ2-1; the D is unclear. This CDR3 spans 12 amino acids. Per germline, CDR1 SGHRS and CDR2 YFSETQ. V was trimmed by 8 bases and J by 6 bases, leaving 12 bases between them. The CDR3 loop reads CASSRSGNEQFF. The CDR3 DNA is TGCGCCAGTAGCAGGTCTGGCAATGAGCAGTTCTTC.

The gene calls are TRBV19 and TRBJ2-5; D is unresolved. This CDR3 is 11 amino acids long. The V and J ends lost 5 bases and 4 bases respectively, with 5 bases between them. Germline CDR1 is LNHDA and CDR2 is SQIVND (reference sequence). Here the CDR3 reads CASSWGETQYF. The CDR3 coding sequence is TGTGCCAGTAGTTGGGGAGAGACCCAGTACTTC.

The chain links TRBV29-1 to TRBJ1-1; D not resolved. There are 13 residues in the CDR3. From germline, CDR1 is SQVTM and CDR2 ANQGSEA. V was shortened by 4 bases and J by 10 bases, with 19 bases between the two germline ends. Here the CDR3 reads CSVVVRLAEGAFF. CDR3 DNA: TGCAGCGTTGTGGTTAGGTTGGCGGAGGGAGCTTTCTTT.

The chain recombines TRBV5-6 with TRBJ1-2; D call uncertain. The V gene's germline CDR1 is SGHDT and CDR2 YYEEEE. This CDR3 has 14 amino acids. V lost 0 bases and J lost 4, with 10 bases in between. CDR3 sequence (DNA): TGTGCCAGCAGCTTGGTCGGGCCAGGCTATGGCTACACCTTC. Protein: CASSLVGPGYGYTF.

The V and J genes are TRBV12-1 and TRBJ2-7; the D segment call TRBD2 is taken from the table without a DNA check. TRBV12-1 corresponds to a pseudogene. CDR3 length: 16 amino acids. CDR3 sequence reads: CASSFLRTSDSYEQYF. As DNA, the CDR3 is TGTGCCAGCAGCTTTTTGCGGACTAGCGACTCCTACGAGCAGTACTTC.

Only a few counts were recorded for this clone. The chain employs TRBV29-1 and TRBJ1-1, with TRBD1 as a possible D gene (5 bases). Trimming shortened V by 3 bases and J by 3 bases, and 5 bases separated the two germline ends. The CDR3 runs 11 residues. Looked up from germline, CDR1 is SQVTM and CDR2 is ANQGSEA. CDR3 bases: TGCAGCGTTGACAGGGACACTGAAGCTTTCTTT. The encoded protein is CSVDRDTEAFF.

CDR3 nucleotides: TGTGCCAGCAGCTCTAATAGCGGGAGGACCTTCTACGAGCAGTACTTC. Its translation: CASSSNSGRTFYEQYF. The gene calls are TRBV7-9 and TRBJ2-7, with 10 bases that match TRBD2. The ends lost 4 bases at V and 3 bases at J; junction bases unmatched: 9. CDR1 and CDR2 (germline): SEHNR, FQNEAQ (reference sequence). The length of the CDR3 is 16 residues.

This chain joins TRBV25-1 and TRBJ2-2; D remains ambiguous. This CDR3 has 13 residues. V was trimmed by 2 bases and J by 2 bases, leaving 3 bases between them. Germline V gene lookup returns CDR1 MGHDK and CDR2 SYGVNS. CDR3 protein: CASSEINTGELFF. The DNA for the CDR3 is TGTGCCAGCAGTGAAATCAACACCGGGGAGCTGTTTTTT.

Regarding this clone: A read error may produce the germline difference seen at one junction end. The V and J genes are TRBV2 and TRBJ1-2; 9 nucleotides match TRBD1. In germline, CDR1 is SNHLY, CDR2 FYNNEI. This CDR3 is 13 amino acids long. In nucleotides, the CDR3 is TGTGCCAGCGGTTACCGAATAGGGACAGGGTTCGACTTC. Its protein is CASGYRIGTGFDF.

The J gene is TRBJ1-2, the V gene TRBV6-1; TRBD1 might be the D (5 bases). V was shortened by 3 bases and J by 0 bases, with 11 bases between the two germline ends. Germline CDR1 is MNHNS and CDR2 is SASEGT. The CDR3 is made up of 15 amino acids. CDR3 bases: TGTGCCAGCAGTGACAGGGCCCTTACTAACTATGGCTACACCTTC. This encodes CASSDRALTNYGYTF.

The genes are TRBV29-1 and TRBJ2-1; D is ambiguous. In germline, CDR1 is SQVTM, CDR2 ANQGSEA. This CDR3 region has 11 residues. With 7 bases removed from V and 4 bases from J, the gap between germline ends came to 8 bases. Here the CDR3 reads CSADAYNEQFF. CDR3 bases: TGCAGCGCGGACGCGTACAATGAGCAGTTCTTC.

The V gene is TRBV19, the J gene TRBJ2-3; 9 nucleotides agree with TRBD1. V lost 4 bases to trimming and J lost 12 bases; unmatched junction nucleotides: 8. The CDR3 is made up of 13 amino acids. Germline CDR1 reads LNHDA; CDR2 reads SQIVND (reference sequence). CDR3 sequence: CASSTTGTGIQYF. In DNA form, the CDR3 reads TGTGCCAGTAGTACAACGGGGACAGGGATACAGTATTTT.

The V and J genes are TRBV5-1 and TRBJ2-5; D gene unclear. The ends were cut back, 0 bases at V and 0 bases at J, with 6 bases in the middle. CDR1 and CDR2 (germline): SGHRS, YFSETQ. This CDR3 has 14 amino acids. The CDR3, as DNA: TGCGCCAGCAGCTTGGAGGTCTACCAAGAGACCCAGTACTTC. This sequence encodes CASSLEVYQETQYF.

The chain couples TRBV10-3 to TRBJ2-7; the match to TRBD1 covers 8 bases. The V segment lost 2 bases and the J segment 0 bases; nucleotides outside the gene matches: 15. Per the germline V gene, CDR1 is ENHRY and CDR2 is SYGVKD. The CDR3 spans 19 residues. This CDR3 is CAISEPLGRQGSISYEQYF. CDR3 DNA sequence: TGTGCCATCAGTGAGCCCCTAGGGAGACAGGGGTCCATCTCCTACGAGCAGTACTTC.

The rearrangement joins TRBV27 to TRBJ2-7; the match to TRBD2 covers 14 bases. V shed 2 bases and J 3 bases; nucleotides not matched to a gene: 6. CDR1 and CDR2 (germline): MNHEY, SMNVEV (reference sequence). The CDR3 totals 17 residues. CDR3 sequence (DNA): TGTGCCAGCAGTTTAGTGGGGGGACTAGCGGGAGTCTACGAGCAGTACTTC. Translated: CASSLVGGLAGVYEQYF.

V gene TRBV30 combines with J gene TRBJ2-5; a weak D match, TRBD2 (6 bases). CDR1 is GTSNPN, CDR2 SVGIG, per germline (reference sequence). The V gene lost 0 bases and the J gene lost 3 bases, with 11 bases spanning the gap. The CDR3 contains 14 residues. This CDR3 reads CAWSVLGGEETQYF. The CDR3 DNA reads TGTGCCTGGAGTGTACTTGGCGGGGAAGAGACCCAGTACTTC.

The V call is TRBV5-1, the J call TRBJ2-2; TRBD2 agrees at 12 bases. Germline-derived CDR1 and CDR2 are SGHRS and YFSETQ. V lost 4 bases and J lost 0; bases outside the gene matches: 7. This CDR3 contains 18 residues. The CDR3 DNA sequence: TGCGCCAGCAGCGTACTAGCGGGAGGCGCGTCGAACACCGGGGAGCTGTTTTTT. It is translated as CASSVLAGGASNTGELFF. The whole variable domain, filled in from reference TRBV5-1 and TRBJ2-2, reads KAGVTQTPRYLIKTRGQQVTLSCSPISGHRSVSWYQQTPGQGLQFLFEYFSETQRNKGNFPGRFSGRQFSNSRSEMNVSTLELGDSALYLCASSVLAGGASNTGELFFGEGSRLTVL.

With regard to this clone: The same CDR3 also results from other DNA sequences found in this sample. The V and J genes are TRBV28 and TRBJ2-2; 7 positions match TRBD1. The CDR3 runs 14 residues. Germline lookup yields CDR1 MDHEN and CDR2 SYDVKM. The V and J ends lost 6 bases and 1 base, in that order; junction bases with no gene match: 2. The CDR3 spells CASRRTGNTGELFF. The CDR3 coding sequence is TGTGCCAGCAGGAGGACAGGGAACACCGGGGAGCTGTTTTTT. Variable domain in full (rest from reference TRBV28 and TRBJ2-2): DVKVTQSSRYLVKRTGEKVFLECVQDMDHENMFWYRQDPGLGLRLIYFSYDVKMKEKGDIPEGYSVSREKKERFSLILESASTNQTSMYLCASRRTGNTGELFFGEGSRLTVL.

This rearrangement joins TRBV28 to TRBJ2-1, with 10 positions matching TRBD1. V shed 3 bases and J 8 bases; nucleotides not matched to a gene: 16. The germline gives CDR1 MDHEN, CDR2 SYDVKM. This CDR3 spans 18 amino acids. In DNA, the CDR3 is TGTGCCAGCAGTTTGGGACTAAAAGCTGACAGGGGGCGCGATGAGCAGTTCTTC. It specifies CASSLGLKADRGRDEQFF. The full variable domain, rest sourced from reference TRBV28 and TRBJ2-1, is DVKVTQSSRYLVKRTGEKVFLECVQDMDHENMFWYRQDPGLGLRLIYFSYDVKMKEKGDIPEGYSVSREKKERFSLILESASTNQTSMYLCASSLGLKADRGRDEQFFGPGTRLTVL.

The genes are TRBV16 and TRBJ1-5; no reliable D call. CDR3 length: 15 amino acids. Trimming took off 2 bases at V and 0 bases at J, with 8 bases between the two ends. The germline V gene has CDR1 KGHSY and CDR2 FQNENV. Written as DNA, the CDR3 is TGTGCCAGCAGCCAAGGCAGGTATAGCAATCAGCCCCAGCATTTT. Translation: CASSQGRYSNQPQHF.

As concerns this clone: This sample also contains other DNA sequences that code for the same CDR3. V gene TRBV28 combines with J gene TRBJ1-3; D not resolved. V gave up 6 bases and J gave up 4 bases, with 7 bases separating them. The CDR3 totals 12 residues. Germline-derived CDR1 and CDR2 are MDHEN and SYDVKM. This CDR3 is CASRASGNTIYF. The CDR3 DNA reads TGTGCCAGCAGGGCAAGCGGAAACACCATATATTTT.

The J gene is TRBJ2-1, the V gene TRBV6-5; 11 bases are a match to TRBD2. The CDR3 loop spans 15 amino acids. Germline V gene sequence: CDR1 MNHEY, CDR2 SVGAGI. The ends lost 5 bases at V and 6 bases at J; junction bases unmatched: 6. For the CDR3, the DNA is TGTGCCAGCAGTCTCCTAGCGGGAGGAACCAATGAGCAGTTCTTC. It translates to CASSLLAGGTNEQFF.